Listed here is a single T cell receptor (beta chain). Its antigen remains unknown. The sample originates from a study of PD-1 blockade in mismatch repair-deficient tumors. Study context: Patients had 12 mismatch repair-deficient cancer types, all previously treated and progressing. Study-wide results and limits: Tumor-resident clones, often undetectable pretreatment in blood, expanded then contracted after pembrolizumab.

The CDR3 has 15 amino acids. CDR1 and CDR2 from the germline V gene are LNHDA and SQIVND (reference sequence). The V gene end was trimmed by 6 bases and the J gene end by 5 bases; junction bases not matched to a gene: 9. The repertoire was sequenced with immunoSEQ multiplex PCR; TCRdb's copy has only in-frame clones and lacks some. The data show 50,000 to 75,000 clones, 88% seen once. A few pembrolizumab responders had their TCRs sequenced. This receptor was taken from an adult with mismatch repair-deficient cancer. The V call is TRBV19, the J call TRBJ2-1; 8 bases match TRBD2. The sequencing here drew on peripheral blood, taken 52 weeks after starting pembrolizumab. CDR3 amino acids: CASRGLLAVNNEQFF. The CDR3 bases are TGTGCCAGTAGAGGGTTACTAGCGGTAAACAATGAGCAGTTCTTC.